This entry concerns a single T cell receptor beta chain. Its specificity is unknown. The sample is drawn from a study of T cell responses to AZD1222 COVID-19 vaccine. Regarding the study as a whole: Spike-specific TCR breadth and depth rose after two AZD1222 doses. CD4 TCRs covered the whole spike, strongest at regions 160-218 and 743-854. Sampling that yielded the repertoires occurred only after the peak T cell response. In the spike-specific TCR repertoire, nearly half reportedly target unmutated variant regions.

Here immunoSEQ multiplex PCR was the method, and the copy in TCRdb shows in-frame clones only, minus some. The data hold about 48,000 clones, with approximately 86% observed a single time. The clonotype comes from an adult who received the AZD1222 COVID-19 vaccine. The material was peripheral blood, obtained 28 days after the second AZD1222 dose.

This CDR3 reads CASSVDGQASEQYF. DNA of the CDR3: TGTGCCAGCAGCGTAGACGGACAGGCCTCCGAGCAGTACTTC. V is TRBV9 and J is TRBJ2-7; 7 nucleotides line up with TRBD1. V shed 0 bases and J 6 bases; nucleotides not matched to a gene: 6. Germline CDR1 reads SGDLS; CDR2 reads YYNGEE. This CDR3 is built from 14 residues.